The source of this TCR beta chain is a study of T cell responses to AZD1222 COVID-19 vaccine. Study-level information: Pooled in the analysis were second doses at about 4 or about 12 weeks. Study findings and constraints: Close to half of spike-specific TCRs reportedly recognize unmutated variant regions. Most donors were white British, females outnumbered males, and clonal diversity was possibly underestimated.

On this clone itself: Its antigen is not known.

The V segment lost 3 bases and the J segment 3 bases; nucleotides outside the gene matches: 4. This CDR3 is 14 amino acids long. Looked up from germline, CDR1 is SGHDT and CDR2 is YYEEEE. Some clones are missing from TCRdb's copy, which holds only in-frame ones; the method was immunoSEQ multiplex PCR. The table records about 150,000 clones, about nine tenths of them present only once. The receptor's source is an adult in good health. The rearrangement uses TRBV5-6 and TRBJ2-7; 9 nucleotides line up with TRBD1. Source: peripheral blood, taken on day 0 of AZD1222 vaccination. In nucleotides, the CDR3 is TGTGCCAGCAGCTGGCGGACAGGGGTCTACGAGCAGTACTTC. Its protein product is CASSWRTGVYEQYF. Supplemented by reference TRBV5-6 and TRBJ2-7, the full variable domain reads DAGVTQSPTHLIKTRGQQVTLRCSPKSGHDTVSWYQQALGQGPQFIFQYYEEEERQRGNFPDRFSGHQFPNYSSELNVNALLLGDSALYLCASSWRTGVYEQYFGPGTRLTVT.